Included here is one T cell receptor beta chain sequence, with context. Its antigen remains unidentified. The sample holds no much larger clone one base away, and base qualities are not on file. These data are taken from a study of post-analysis software for immune sequencing data (dated by TCRdb to the mid-2010s). With regard to the full study: Recorded disease courses included relapsing-remitting, secondary progressive and progressive-relapsing multiple sclerosis, with some patients lacking subtype annotation. The patient repertoires were set against ten to eleven previously published healthy control repertoires from donors whose ages ranged from about 6 to 26 years. A subset of samples was prepared in parallel using single-end sample barcoding, then pooled and co-amplified after Illumina adapter ligation.

Libraries came from PCR. Sequenced on an Illumina HiSeq 2500. Unique molecular identifiers were incorporated into TCR beta cDNA libraries to reduce PCR and sequencing biases. Every 1 to 10 million input T cells yielded 500,000 or so cDNA molecules, meaning each molecule approximated one T cell. The patient libraries were prepared and sequenced with the same protocol used for the earlier healthy control dataset. Within a given batch, samples were prepared together, multiplexed and sequenced on the same HiSeq lane. In the original analysis: MIGEC was used to process the raw barcoded reads, and molecular identifier groups with only a single read were discarded before consensus assembly and CDR3 extraction. Clonotype tables were post-analysed with VDJtools, normalizing diversity by down-sampling all datasets to the smallest sample size. Repertoire overlap clustering matched CDR3 amino acid but not nucleotide sequences to correct batch-related cross-sample contamination. The public reads were reanalyzed by TCRdb: fastp trimming at Q25, MiXCR alignment, in-frame beta chains only. Rows matching on CDR3 protein sequence are summarized as one entry with the most common DNA and genes. The V and J calls, along with clone size, are taken from TCRdb and not from the paper's own processing. In this sample the table shows fewer than 850,000 distinct CDR3 sequences, about 27% of which occur a single time. Under 0.7% of the sample is held by the ten biggest clonotypes.

Overall results and qualifications from the work: Multiple sclerosis patients had significantly lower normalized Chao1 diversity than controls, a result that suggests substantial peripheral T-cell clonal expansion. When samples were clustered directly using the F measure, samples prepared in the same batch co-clustered strongly, which prompted a batch-effect correction. The control group was slightly older than the multiple sclerosis patient group. Roughly 5 TRBV segments, including TRBV5-6, TRBV5-1 and TRBV20-1, were significantly more frequent in patients than controls.

To demonstrate the VDJtools post-analysis software, the study profiled TCR beta repertoires from the peripheral blood of about 13 young patients with multiple sclerosis. The multiple sclerosis patients were children and adolescents ranging in age from roughly 6 to 15 years. CDR1 and CDR2, per the germline V gene (reference sequence), are DFQATT and SNEGSKA. V drops 3 bases and J drops 0 bases, leaving 17 bases in between. From the cysteine through the phenylalanine, the CDR3 covers 16 amino acids. Of all the DNA, just the CDR3 is kept, 48 bases in frame from base 1. Sequenced sample: blood. The clonotype was recovered from a girl aged 5-17 years with multiple sclerosis. The rearranged chain carries TRBV20-1 and TRBJ1-1; TRBD1 is a weak D gene call, 6 bases matching. The base sequence is TGCAGTGCTAGTGGTACGAGGACAGCCATGAACACTGAAGCTTTCTTT. This sequence encodes CSASGTRTAMNTEAFF.